The 21 T cell receptor beta chains listed next were all sequenced from one sample in a study of spatial heterogeneity in lung cancer (dated by TCRdb to 2018 to 2020). On the study overall, not on this receptor specifically: The tumor nonsynonymous mutation count correlated with the number of expanded alpha and beta TCRs within the tumor.

These receptors' targets are unknown. Per the publication, the time point label means: sample taken at primary tumor resection. The protocol used for the library was 5' RACE. Sequenced on a NextSeq 500. TCRdb handled the public reads itself, with Q25 trimming in fastp and clone calling in MiXCR, and kept productive beta chains. Rows are unified per CDR3 protein, each entry keeping the most common DNA and genes. Present in this sample are about 27,000 distinct CDR3 sequences, roughly 7.1% of which were seen just once. More than 20% of the sample goes to the ten largest clones. The sample was lung tumor tissue, taken at surgery. The receptors shown here come from a male donor with early-stage non-small cell lung cancer.

There are many counts of this clonotype. The rearrangement links TRBV5-1 to TRBJ1-6; tentatively, D is TRBD1 (5 bases). V gave up 4 bases and J gave up 6 bases, with 11 bases separating them. The CDR3 has 14 residues. In germline, CDR1 is SGHRS, CDR2 YFSETQ. The CDR3 reads CASSDSDGNSPLHF. The CDR3 DNA is TGCGCCAGCAGCGACAGTGACGGTAATTCACCCCTCCACTTT.

This clonotype has at least ten counts. The chain is built from TRBV4-1 and TRBJ2-7; D could derive from TRBD1 or TRBD2 (5 bases each). The V gene's germline CDR1 is MGHRA and CDR2 YSYEKL. There are 15 residues in the CDR3. V was trimmed by 5 bases and J by 3 bases, leaving 17 bases between them. CDR3 residues: CASSYLRDPYYEQYF. The CDR3 bases are TGCGCCAGCAGCTATCTCCGGGACCCATACTACGAGCAGTACTTC.

In the case of this clonotype: A much larger clone is a single base away; this may be a read error. The rearrangement uses TRBV6-1 and TRBJ2-5; possible D gene TRBD1, 7 bases. The V gene lost 5 bases and the J gene lost 6 bases, with 16 bases spanning the gap. The germline V gene encodes CDR1 MNHNS and CDR2 SASEGT. The CDR3 contains 14 residues. CDR3 bases: TGTGCCAGCAGTCGCGGGACAGCAAAAAAGACCCAGTACTTC. Translation gives CASSRGTAKKTQYF.

At least ten counts were recorded for this clonotype. The CDR3, as DNA: TGTGCCAGCAGCCCTCATACGCAGTATTTT. The encoded protein is CASSPHTQYF. V is TRBV9 and J is TRBJ2-3; D uncertain. V lost 4 bases and J 7 bases, leaving 4 bases between the germline ends. Germline loops: CDR1 SGDLS, CDR2 YYNGEE. The CDR3 runs to 10 residues.

There are many counts of this clonotype. The chain is built from TRBV29-1 and TRBJ2-5, with 9 bases matching TRBD2. The CDR3 sequence is 13 residues long. V gave up 4 bases and J gave up 7 bases; unmatched junction bases: 7. Germline V gene data show CDR1 as SQVTM and CDR2 as ANQGSEA. CDR3 nucleotide sequence: TGCAGCGTTGGGCTAGCGGGGACTTTGACCCAGTACTTC. Its translation is CSVGLAGTLTQYF.

In its sample, this clonotype was seen many times. The chain has TRBV7-2 and TRBJ2-1, with 9 bases aligning to TRBD1. Germline V gene data show CDR1 as SGHTA and CDR2 as FQGNSA. CDR3 size: 14 residues. The V and J ends lost 5 bases and 9 bases, in that order; junction bases with no gene match: 8. CDR3 DNA sequence: TGTGCCAGCAGCAGATCTACAGGGGGCACTGAGCAGTTCTTC. This encodes CASSRSTGGTEQFF.

This clonotype is medium-sized in the sample. V usage is TRBV7-2 and J usage is TRBJ1-3; the D gene is possibly TRBD1 (5 bases). Per the germline V gene, CDR1 is SGHTA and CDR2 is FQGNSA. V lost 2 bases and J lost 3, with 14 bases in between. CDR3 length equals 16 residues. CDR3: CASSLRGGDRGNTIYF. DNA for the CDR3: TGTGCCAGCAGCTTACGGGGGGGAGACCGTGGAAACACCATATATTTT.

The rearrangement links TRBV19 to TRBJ2-6; D unresolved. The CDR3 is 15 amino acids. The germline gives CDR1 LNHDA, CDR2 SQIVND (reference sequence). V lost 3 bases and J lost 0, with 6 bases in between. Here the CDR3 reads CASSIVRSGANVLTF. Written as DNA, the CDR3 is TGTGCCAGTAGTATTGTCCGCTCTGGGGCCAACGTCCTGACTTTC.

In its sample, this clonotype is medium-sized. V and J are TRBV6-1 and TRBJ2-7; D may match TRBD1 or TRBD2 (5 bases each). Per germline, CDR1 MNHNS and CDR2 SASEGT. The V gene lost 0 bases and the J gene lost 5 bases, with 14 bases spanning the gap. This CDR3 has 15 amino acids. The CDR3 reads CASSEARKGTNEQYF. CDR3 DNA: TGTGCCAGCAGTGAAGCTCGTAAAGGGACCAACGAGCAGTACTTC.

The chain employs TRBV7-2 and TRBJ1-1, with D unresolved. The CDR3 spans 14 residues. The germline V gene has CDR1 SGHTA and CDR2 FQGNSA. Deletions cut 2 bases from V and 3 bases from J, with 10 bases between. As DNA, the CDR3 is TGTGCCAGCAGCTTATCCGGACTTGACACTGAAGCTTTCTTT. It codes for CASSLSGLDTEAFF.

This clonotype was seen ten or more times. V usage is TRBV20-1 and J usage is TRBJ1-4; D remains unclear. Trimming cost V 0 bases and J 0 bases, with 8 bases left between them. The CDR3 contains 15 residues. Looked up from germline, CDR1 is DFQATT and CDR2 is SNEGSKA (reference sequence). CDR3 nucleotides: TGCAGTGCTAGAGAAACTAGCGCAACTAATGAAAAACTGTTTTTT. Translation: CSARETSATNEKLFF.

The table lists this clonotype with a few counts. The chain is built from TRBV24-1 and TRBJ1-2; 9 nucleotides line up with TRBD1. Trimming took 2 bases from V and 0 from J; bases not matched to a gene: 6. The CDR3 consists of 17 residues. CDR1 is KGHDR and CDR2 is SFDVKD in the germline V gene. CDR3 residues: CATSDCNRGLTNYGYTF. The CDR3, as DNA: TGTGCCACCAGTGATTGCAACAGGGGGCTGACTAACTATGGCTACACCTTC.

Turning to this clonotype: This could be a read error, since a much larger clone is one nucleotide away. This chain joins TRBV9 and TRBJ2-6; TRBD1 matches 12 bases. Per germline, CDR1 SGDLS and CDR2 YYNGEE. This CDR3 has 17 residues. Here the CDR3 DNA reads TGTGCCAGCAGCGCCGGGACAGGGGGCTCTGGGGTCAACGTCCTGACTTTC. This sequence encodes CASSAGTGGSGVNVLTF. Using reference TRBV9 and TRBJ2-6 for the parts outside the CDR3, the full variable domain is DSGVTQTPKHLITATGQRVTLRCSPRSGDLSVYWYQQSLDQGLQFLIQYYNGEERAKGNILERFSAQQFPDLHSELNLSSLELGDSALYFCASSAGTGGSGVNVLTFGAGSRLTVL.

CDR3: CASSPTGLNTGELFF. The CDR3 region has the DNA TGTGCCAGCAGCCCAACAGGGCTAAACACCGGGGAGCTGTTTTTT. This chain links TRBV7-9 with TRBJ2-2, with D perhaps TRBD1 (6 bases). This CDR3 is built from 15 residues. V was trimmed by 5 bases and J by 2 bases, leaving 12 bases between them. CDR1 is SEHNR and CDR2 is FQNEAQ in the germline V gene (reference sequence). Filled out from reference TRBV7-9 and TRBJ2-2, the complete variable domain reads DTGVSQNPRHKITKRGQNVTFRCDPISEHNRLYWYRQTLGQGPEFLTYFQNEAQLEKSRLLSDRFSAERPKGSFSTLEIQRTEQGDSAMYLCASSPTGLNTGELFFGEGSRLTVL.

Worth noting for this clonotype: A single base separates this from a much larger clone, so it may be a read error. The chain has TRBV7-6 and TRBJ2-1, with no clear D. The germline gives CDR1 SGHVS, CDR2 FNYEAQ. The V end lost 5 bases, the J end lost 0 bases, and 11 bases lay between the germline ends. The CDR3 runs 15 residues. CDR3 sequence: CASSPRWSSYNEQFF. The DNA of the CDR3 is TGTGCCAGCAGCCCGAGATGGAGCTCCTACAATGAGCAGTTCTTC.

This clonotype was seen at least ten times. V and J are TRBV5-6 and TRBJ2-6, with D perhaps TRBD2 (5 bases). V lost 0 bases and J lost 3, with 7 bases in between. CDR3 length equals 15 residues. Germline CDR1 reads SGHDT; CDR2 reads YYEEEE. CDR3 in DNA: TGTGCCAGCAGCTTGGGAGGGTTTGGGGCCAACGTCCTGACTTTC. This sequence encodes CASSLGGFGANVLTF.

This clonotype was seen ten or more times. V usage is TRBV29-1 and J usage is TRBJ2-5; tentative D call: TRBD2 (6 bases). V lost 0 bases to trimming and J lost 5 bases, with 10 bases between them. CDR3 size: 13 residues. Germline CDR1 and CDR2: SQVTM and ANQGSEA. The CDR3 coding sequence is TGCAGCGTTGAAGATGGGCGGGGTGAGACCCAGTACTTC. Translation gives CSVEDGRGETQYF.

Many counts were recorded for this clonotype. The V gene is TRBV7-2, the J gene TRBJ2-5, with a weak D call TRBD2 (5 bases). Trimming shortened V by 5 bases and J by 7 bases, and 8 bases separated the two germline ends. Germline CDR1 and CDR2: SGHTA and FQGNSA. The CDR3 is made up of 11 amino acids. The CDR3 spells CASSPRGTQYF. The CDR3 bases are TGTGCCAGCAGCCCCCGGGGGACCCAGTACTTC. Full variable domain (rest looked up from reference TRBV7-2 and TRBJ2-5): GAGVSQSPSNKVTEKGKDVELRCDPISGHTALYWYRQSLGQGLEFLIYFQGNSAPDKSGLPSDRFSAERTGGSVSTLTIQRTQQEDSAVYLCASSPRGTQYFGPGTRLLVL.

This clonotype was counted ten times or more. J is TRBJ1-6 and V is TRBV5-5; 10 bases map to TRBD1. The CDR3 runs 15 residues. V lost 5 bases to trimming and J lost 9 bases; unmatched junction nucleotides: 8. Germline CDR1 and CDR2: SGHKS and YYEKEE (reference sequence). DNA of the CDR3: TGTGCCAGCAGTTCGCGGACAGGGGGGTTTTCACCCCTCCACTTT. It is translated as CASSSRTGGFSPLHF. The full variable domain, completed using reference TRBV5-5 and TRBJ1-6, is DAGVTQSPTHLIKTRGQQVTLRCSPISGHKSVSWYQQVLGQGPQFIFQYYEKEERGRGNFPDRFSARQFPNYSSELNVNALLLGDSALYLCASSSRTGGFSPLHFGNGTRLTVT.

This clonotype appeared many times. This sequence joins TRBV27 and TRBJ1-2; possible D gene TRBD1, 6 bases. Deletions cut 8 bases from V and 9 bases from J, with 19 bases between. The CDR3 is 13 amino acids. Germline assignment: CDR1 MNHEY and CDR2 SMNVEV (reference sequence). The CDR3 protein is CASSPGTIRRYTF. DNA for the CDR3: TGTGCCAGCTCACCCGGGACAATTAGACGCTACACCTTC.

V is TRBV12-3 or TRBV12-4 and J is TRBJ1-1; D is unresolved. The CDR3 covers 14 residues. V was clipped by 7 bases and J by 0 bases, with 12 bases between them. CDR3 nucleotide sequence: TGTGCCAGCAACCCCACGACAATGAACACTGAAGCTTTCTTT. Translating it yields CASNPTTMNTEAFF.